This entry describes one TCR beta chain. The data stem from a study of response to subunit inactivated influenza vaccine. TCRdb processed the RT-PCR reads anew with MiXCR; each CDR3 protein has one entry. The profile shows 500,000 to 600,000 distinct CDR3 sequences, under 15% of them singletons. Sequencing was performed on PBMCs from blood, taken roughly 47 days after vaccination. The sequence was collected from a man between 50 and 59 years old who received an inactivated influenza vaccine.

The CDR3 region is CASSQDQGQEGQYF. DNA of the CDR3: TGTGCCAGCAGCCAAGATCAGGGACAGGAGGGGCAGTACTTC. The chain employs TRBV3-1 and TRBJ2-7, with TRBD1 matching over 8 bases. The CDR3 is made up of 14 amino acids. V lost 0 bases to trimming and J lost 9 bases; unmatched junction nucleotides: 7. Germline V gene lookup returns CDR1 LGHDT and CDR2 YNNKEL (reference sequence).